This passage covers 27 T cell receptor beta chains from one sample sequenced in a study of shared clonotypes between healthy human individuals. This table comes from immunoSEQ multiplex PCR, and its TCRdb copy is limited to in-frame clones, with some not included. Among about 2,200,000 clones listed, approximately 94% were seen once. CD45RO-negative, CCR7-selected cells formed the naive CD8 fraction, which excluded terminally differentiated effector memory CD45RA+ cells. Specimen: naive CD8+ T cells from PBMCs. These receptors were obtained from a man younger than 35 in good health. Some clones in this sample may be carry-over from other donors' samples.

This chain connects TRBV4-2 to TRBJ1-1; D gene uncertain. Between the trimmed V and J ends, which lost 0 bases and 0 bases, there was a span of 14 bases. The CDR3 covers 17 residues. CDR1 and CDR2 from the germline V gene are LGHNA and YNFKEQ. The CDR3 is CASSQDAAFMMNTEAFF. The DNA for the CDR3 is TGTGCCAGCAGCCAAGACGCCGCCTTCATGATGAACACTGAAGCTTTCTTT.

This clone was recorded a few times. The chain uses TRBV30 and TRBJ1-1; D remains ambiguous. The CDR3 consists of 16 residues. The V gene's germline CDR1 is GTSNPN and CDR2 SVGIG (reference sequence). The V end was cut by 1 base, the J end by 0 bases, with 15 bases between. CDR3 nucleotide sequence: TGTGCCTGGAGTGAGGGTTACGGCCTCATGAACACTGAAGCTTTCTTT. Amino acid sequence: CAWSEGYGLMNTEAFF.

V gene TRBV29-1 combines with J gene TRBJ2-1, with D unclear. V was cut by 3 bases and J by 10 bases, with 10 bases left in between. Germline loops: CDR1 SQVTM, CDR2 ANQGSEA. The CDR3 runs 11 residues. In DNA, the CDR3 is TGCAGCGTTGAGGCGTGGACGGAGCAGTTCTTC. Its protein is CSVEAWTEQFF.

The genes are TRBV28 and TRBJ2-7, with D possibly being TRBD2 (5 bases). V lost 7 bases, J lost 2 bases, and 15 bases lay in between. Germline V lookup: CDR1 MDHEN, CDR2 SYDVKM. The CDR3 totals 14 residues. The CDR3 DNA reads as TGTGCCAGCACCACGGGGAGTCTCCCCTACGAGCAGTACTTC. Residues: CASTTGSLPYEQYF.

The chain has TRBV29-1 and TRBJ2-5, with D perhaps TRBD2 (5 bases). CDR3 length: 18 residues. The V gene's germline CDR1 is SQVTM and CDR2 ANQGSEA. Trimming removed 0 bases at V and 3 bases at J, with 23 bases between. Here the CDR3 reads CSVEDRGITNLLKETQYF. CDR3 DNA sequence: TGCAGCGTTGAAGATCGGGGAATCACGAACTTATTGAAAGAGACCCAGTACTTC.

V is TRBV4-3 and J is TRBJ2-1; possible D gene TRBD2, 6 bases. CDR3 length: 16 residues. The germline V and J ends were trimmed by 4 bases and 4 bases, with 17 bases remaining between them. Germline CDR1 and CDR2: LGHNA and YSLEER. The CDR3 protein is CASSPQPGLVYNEQFF. In DNA form, the CDR3 reads TGCGCCAGCAGCCCCCAACCGGGACTCGTTTACAATGAGCAGTTCTTC.

The chain joins TRBV10-3 to TRBJ2-1; no clear D gene. This CDR3 is built from 12 residues. Trimming shortened V by 6 bases and J by 5 bases, and 8 bases separated the two germline ends. Germline CDR1 and CDR2: ENHRY and SYGVKD. The CDR3 bases are TGTGCCATCAGAAAACCCAACAATGAGCAGTTCTTC. This sequence encodes CAIRKPNNEQFF.

The chain combines TRBV4-3 with TRBJ1-5; D is unresolved. The CDR3 is 15 residues long. From germline, CDR1 is LGHNA and CDR2 YSLEER. The ends were cut back, 0 bases at V and 9 bases at J, with 15 bases in the middle. DNA of the CDR3: TGCGCCAGCAGCCAAGACGGCACCACGAAGATGCCCCAGCATTTT. Amino acids: CASSQDGTTKMPQHF.

The CDR3 sequence is CASSQSTPSRRDNEQFF. Written as DNA, the CDR3 is TGTGCCAGCAGCCAATCGACACCCTCGAGGCGGGACAATGAGCAGTTCTTC. V and J are TRBV14 and TRBJ2-1; the D gene is possibly TRBD2 (5 bases). The germline V gene encodes CDR1 SGHDN and CDR2 FVKESK. The germline V and J ends were trimmed by 2 bases and 5 bases, with 19 bases remaining between them. This CDR3 region has 17 residues.

CDR3 in DNA: TGCGCCAGCAGCCAAAACAGGGAACTTACGCAGTATTTT. Encoded protein: CASSQNRELTQYF. The chain is built from TRBV4-3 and TRBJ2-3; TRBD1 might be the D (6 bases). The CDR3 is 13 residues long. CDR1 is LGHNA, CDR2 YSLEER, per germline. V gave up 2 bases and J gave up 8 bases, with 11 bases separating them.

The genes are TRBV4-2 and TRBJ2-2; 7 bases fit TRBD2. The CDR3 extends over 17 amino acids. CDR1 and CDR2 from the germline V gene are LGHNA and YNFKEQ. Unmatched junction bases numbered 6, after V lost 0 bases and J lost 2 bases. CDR3 bases: TGTGCCAGCAGCCAAGAACCGAGCGGGACTAACACCGGGGAGCTGTTTTTT. This translates into CASSQEPSGTNTGELFF.

CDR3: CASSLALEQGARYEQYF. DNA for the CDR3: TGTGCCAGCAGCCTCGCCCTTGAACAGGGGGCGAGATACGAGCAGTACTTC. This sequence joins TRBV7-9 and TRBJ2-7, with TRBD1 identical over 9 bases. This CDR3 spans 17 amino acids. Germline V gene sequence: CDR1 SEHNR, CDR2 FQNEAQ (reference sequence). Unmatched junction bases numbered 15, after V lost 5 bases and J lost 4 bases.

V and J are TRBV21-1 and TRBJ1-5; the D call in the table, TRBD1, was not verified against the DNA. TRBV21-1 is a recognized pseudogene. The CDR3 length is 16 residues. DNA for the CDR3: TGTGCCAGCAGCAACCCCACAGAGTATAGCAATCAGCCCCAGCATTTT. Translation gives CASSNPTEYSNQPQHF.

The chain has TRBV11-2 and TRBJ2-7; 7 bases are a match to TRBD2. From germline, CDR1 is SGHAT and CDR2 FQNNGV. Trimming removed 0 bases from V and 4 bases from J; junction bases left unmatched: 6. This CDR3 is 15 amino acids long. CDR3 residues: CASSLDPSGWYEQYF. The CDR3 DNA follows: TGTGCCAGCAGCTTAGACCCTAGCGGATGGTACGAGCAGTACTTC.

This clone has a single count. The chain is built from TRBV5-1 and TRBJ2-7; no reliable D call. CDR3 length: 15 amino acids. CDR1 is SGHRS, CDR2 YFSETQ, per germline. Trimming removed 0 bases at V and 0 bases at J, with 10 bases between. Here the CDR3 DNA reads TGCGCCAGCAGCTTGGGGGATGCCAGCTCCTACGAGCAGTACTTC. It encodes CASSLGDASSYEQYF.

The chain couples TRBV11-3 to TRBJ2-2, with TRBD2 as a possible D gene (5 bases). Germline loops: CDR1 SGHNT, CDR2 YENEEA. Trimming took off 5 bases at V and 6 bases at J, with 16 bases between the two ends. CDR3 length: 15 residues. Here the CDR3 reads CASSPQRASAGELFF. The CDR3 DNA follows: TGTGCCAGCAGCCCCCAGAGGGCCTCGGCCGGGGAGCTGTTTTTT.

The chain links TRBV4-1 to TRBJ2-3; TRBD2 matches at 8 bases. Germline assignment: CDR1 MGHRA and CDR2 YSYEKL. V shed 2 bases, J shed 5 bases, and the junction held 9 bases outside the gene matches. The CDR3 runs 16 residues. The CDR3 coding sequence is TGCGCCAGCAGCCAACGGGCGGGGGGCCACGGAGATACGCAGTATTTT. It encodes CASSQRAGGHGDTQYF.

This chain uses TRBV10-2 with TRBJ2-2, with TRBD1 matching over 7 bases. Germline trimming cut 5 bases from V and 3 bases from J; bases unmatched to any gene: 6. Germline assignment: CDR1 WSHSY and CDR2 SAAADI. This CDR3 is 15 amino acids long. The CDR3 here is CASSIPDRYTGELFF. In DNA, the CDR3 is TGCGCCAGCAGTATTCCGGACAGGTACACCGGGGAGCTGTTTTTT.

This clone came up a few times. This chain joins TRBV2 and TRBJ1-5; 7 bases map to TRBD1. Germline CDR1 and CDR2: SNHLY and FYNNEI. The J segment lost 7 bases and the V segment lost 7 bases, leaving 10 bases of the junction unmatched. This CDR3 spans 14 amino acids. CDR3 nucleotides: TGTGCCAGCAATACCGGGACAGTTCGACAGCCCCAGCATTTT. Translating it yields CASNTGTVRQPQHF.

The chain couples TRBV5-7 to TRBJ1-1; D gene ambiguous. TRBV5-7 is marked as an open reading frame, function uncertain. The CDR3 covers 16 residues. Trimming cost V 0 bases and J 0 bases, with 12 bases left between them. CDR3 sequence: CASSLAWRPMNTEAFF. As DNA, the CDR3 is TGTGCCAGCAGCTTGGCCTGGCGGCCGATGAACACTGAAGCTTTCTTT.

This clone was recorded once. V and J are TRBV6-5 and TRBJ2-7; 7 bases agree with TRBD1. The V gene's germline CDR1 is MNHEY and CDR2 SVGAGI. Trimming at V came to 7 bases and at J to 1 base, leaving 10 bases not matched to a gene. The CDR3 is made up of 15 amino acids. CDR3 protein: CASTARDSFSYEQYF. CDR3 DNA sequence: TGTGCCAGCACTGCCCGGGACAGCTTTTCCTACGAGCAGTACTTC.

This rearrangement joins TRBV10-3 to TRBJ2-7; 8 nucleotides agree with TRBD1. The CDR3 length is 13 residues. Germline V gene sequence: CDR1 ENHRY, CDR2 SYGVKD. V lost 3 bases to trimming and J lost 7 bases; unmatched junction nucleotides: 5. The CDR3 DNA sequence: TGTGCCATCAGTGACAGGGGGCCGGGGGAGCAGTACTTC. This gives the protein CAISDRGPGEQYF.

Regarding this clone: Different DNA sequences within this sample yield the same CDR3. The chain uses TRBV7-9 and TRBJ2-2, with TRBD2 identical over 8 bases. Germline values: CDR1 SEHNR, CDR2 FQNEAQ (reference sequence). V shed 5 bases, J shed 1 base, and the junction held 3 bases outside the gene matches. The CDR3 is made up of 15 amino acids. In nucleotides, the CDR3 is TGTGCCAGCAGCGCAAGCGGGGGGAACACCGGGGAGCTGTTTTTT. Its translation: CASSASGGNTGELFF.

This clone was seen a handful of times. This chain links TRBV19 with TRBJ1-1, with 8 positions matching TRBD1. Unmatched junction bases numbered 8, after V lost 7 bases and J lost 7 bases. The CDR3 runs 13 residues. Germline V gene lookup returns CDR1 LNHDA and CDR2 SQIVND (reference sequence). The CDR3 sequence is CASINRGSSEAFF. CDR3 nucleotides: TGTGCCAGTATCAACAGGGGGTCTAGTGAAGCTTTCTTT.

As for this clone: At the DNA level, this CDR3 is encoded by other sequences in the same sample as well. The rearrangement uses TRBV6-1 and TRBJ2-7; D perhaps matches TRBD2 (5 bases). V was trimmed by 2 bases and J by 0 bases, leaving 11 bases between them. This CDR3 spans 15 amino acids. CDR1 is MNHNS and CDR2 is SASEGT in the germline V gene. This chain's CDR3 is CASSESRGLSYEQYF. DNA for the CDR3: TGTGCCAGCAGTGAATCCCGGGGTCTCTCCTACGAGCAGTACTTC.

This rearrangement joins TRBV4-3 to TRBJ2-5; 7 positions match TRBD1. Germline V gene data show CDR1 as LGHNA and CDR2 as YSLEER. The CDR3 is 16 residues long. After removal of 4 bases from V and 7 bases from J, the junction contained 15 bases not matched to a gene. The DNA for the CDR3 is TGCGCCAGCAGCCCCGGGACAGCCCATGGTCGGGGGACCCAGTACTTC. It specifies CASSPGTAHGRGTQYF.

The rearrangement joins TRBV19 to TRBJ2-5; D might be TRBD2 (6 bases). The CDR3 has 13 residues. Germline V gives CDR1 LNHDA, CDR2 SQIVND (reference sequence). V was cut by 4 bases and J by 9 bases, with 15 bases left in between. The CDR3 reads CASSTLRRDAQYF. Here the CDR3 DNA reads TGTGCCAGTAGTACCCTCCGGAGGGACGCCCAGTACTTC. The full variable domain, in which reference TRBV19 and TRBJ2-5 provide the parts outside the CDR3, is DGGITQSPKYLFRKEGQNVTLSCEQNLNHDAMYWYRQDPGQGLRLIYYSQIVNDFQKGDIAEGYSVSREKKESFPLTVTSAQKNPTAFYLCASSTLRRDAQYFGPGTRLLVL.